The clone carrying this TCR beta chain was observed a single time. Its specificity is unknown. The data belong to a study of long-term antiretroviral therapy in people with HIV. General study results and limits: Once patients were on ART, diversity went higher but still fell short of transplant donor controls.

The V and J ends lost 6 bases and 2 bases, in that order; junction bases with no gene match: 10. Germline V gene lookup returns CDR1 MNHEY and CDR2 SMNVEV (reference sequence). This CDR3 has 16 residues. Version v3.0 of the immunoSEQ assay was performed at survey level. Method: immunoSEQ multiplex PCR; TCRdb's copy keeps in-frame clones and lacks some. The sample has about 21,000 clones, 70% to 80% seen once. Sample: unsorted PBMCs, taken 2.2 years after starting antiretroviral therapy. The gene calls are TRBV27 and TRBJ1-2, with 9 bases lining up with TRBD1. The origin of this receptor is a man over 45 with HIV. CDR3 loop: CASRTRTGDPNYGYTF. The CDR3 DNA reads as TGTGCCAGCAGAACACGGACAGGGGATCCCAACTATGGCTACACCTTC.